This T cell receptor (beta chain) is drawn from a study of shared clonotypes between healthy human individuals. Naivety among CD8 cells was defined by CD45RO negativity and positive CCR7 selection, thereby excluding terminally differentiated effector memory CD45RA+ cells. V lost 6 bases, J lost 5 bases, and 8 bases stayed unmatched. CDR3 length: 14 amino acids. Germline CDR1 and CDR2: MNHEY and SVGAGI. Per the original methods: With immunoSEQ giving junction-only sequences and no quality scores, filtering differed. TCRdb's table, derived via immunoSEQ multiplex PCR, lists solely in-frame clones and lacks some. V and J calls and clone size follow that table, whereas D and trimming were derived from the DNA. Found here are approximately 810,000 clones, almost 95% of them singletons; the top ten hold about 24%.

The receptor comes from a man aged 25 to 40 in good health. The chain links TRBV6-5 to TRBJ2-7; 9 bases are shared with TRBD2. Sequences were obtained from naive CD8+ T cells sorted from blood. The CDR3 DNA reads as TGTGCCAGCAGGGGGGTGGCGGGAGGGAACGAGCAGTACTTC. It codes for CASRGVAGGNEQYF.